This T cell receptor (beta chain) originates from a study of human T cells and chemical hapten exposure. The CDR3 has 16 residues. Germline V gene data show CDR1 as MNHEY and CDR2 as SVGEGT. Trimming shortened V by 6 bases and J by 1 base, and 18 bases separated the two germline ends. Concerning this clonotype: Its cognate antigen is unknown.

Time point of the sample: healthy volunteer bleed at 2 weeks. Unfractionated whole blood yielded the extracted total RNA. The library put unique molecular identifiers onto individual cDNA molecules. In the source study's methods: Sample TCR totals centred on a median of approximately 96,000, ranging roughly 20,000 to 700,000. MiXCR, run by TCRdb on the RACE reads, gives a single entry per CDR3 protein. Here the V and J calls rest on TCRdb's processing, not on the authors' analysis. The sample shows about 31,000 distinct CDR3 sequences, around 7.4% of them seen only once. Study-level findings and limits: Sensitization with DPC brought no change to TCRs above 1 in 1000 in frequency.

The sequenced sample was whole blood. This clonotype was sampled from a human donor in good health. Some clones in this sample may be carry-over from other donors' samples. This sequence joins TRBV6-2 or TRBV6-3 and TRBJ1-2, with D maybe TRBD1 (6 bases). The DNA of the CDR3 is TGTGCCAGCAGAGCCCGGACAGAGACCTATAACTATGGCTACACCTTC. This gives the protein CASRARTETYNYGYTF.